This TCR beta chain comes out of a study of identical twins. Germline lookup yields CDR1 ENHRY and CDR2 SYGVKD. This CDR3 has 12 amino acids. Trimming took off 8 bases at V and 5 bases at J, with 12 bases between the two ends. This clonotype occurred many times. cDNA carried unique molecular identifiers, and a universal primer site was added by template switching. MiXCR was run by TCRdb on the 5' RACE reads, yielding one entry per CDR3 protein. This repertoire shows fewer than 800,000 distinct CDR3 sequences, about 7% found once; its top ten account for about 1.5%. In addition, the sample was reused for a study of yellow fever vaccine responses in identical twins.

The receptor was derived from a woman between 18 and 29 years old in good health. The chain is built from TRBV10-3 and TRBJ2-5, with D tentatively TRBD2 (5 bases). Sequenced material: PBMCs. As DNA, the CDR3 is TGTGCCATCGGTGGGCTAGCCGAGACCCAGTACTTC. Encoded protein: CAIGGLAETQYF.